This T cell receptor (beta chain) comes out of a study of shared T cell receptors in the human thymus. TCRdb's table, derived via immunoSEQ multiplex PCR, lists solely in-frame clones and lacks some. The table records some 720,000 clones, around 87% of them present only once. These records were also assigned to another study, of human thymus T cells. From that second work: Thymus specimens were resections from corrective heart surgery. The authors found apparently biased V and J gene usage in thymic and blood repertoires.

The sample consisted of thymocytes. The sequence came from a boy under two years old with a congenital heart defect.

CDR3 residues: CASSSATTYAQYF. The CDR3 DNA reads as TGTGCCAGCAGTTCAGCCACTACATACGCGCAGTATTTT. This chain connects TRBV6-1 to TRBJ2-3; D not certain. Trimming took 5 bases from V and 10 from J, leaving 16 bases between them. Germline-derived CDR1 and CDR2 are MNHNS and SASEGT. The CDR3 covers 13 residues.